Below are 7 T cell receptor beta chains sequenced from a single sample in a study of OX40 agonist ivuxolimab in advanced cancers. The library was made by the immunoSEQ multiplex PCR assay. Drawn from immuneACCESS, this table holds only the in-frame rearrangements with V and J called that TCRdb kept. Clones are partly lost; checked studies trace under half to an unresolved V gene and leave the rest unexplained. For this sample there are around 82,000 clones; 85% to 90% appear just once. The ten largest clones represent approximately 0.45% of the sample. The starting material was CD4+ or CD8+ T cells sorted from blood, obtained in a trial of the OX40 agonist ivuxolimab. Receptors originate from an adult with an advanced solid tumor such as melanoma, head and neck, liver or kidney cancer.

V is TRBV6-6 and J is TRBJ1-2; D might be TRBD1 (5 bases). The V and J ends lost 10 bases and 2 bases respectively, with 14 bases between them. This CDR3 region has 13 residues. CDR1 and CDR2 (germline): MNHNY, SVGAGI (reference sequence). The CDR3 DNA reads TGTGCCACGGCCCGACAGTTAAACTATGGCTACACCTTC. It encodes CATARQLNYGYTF.

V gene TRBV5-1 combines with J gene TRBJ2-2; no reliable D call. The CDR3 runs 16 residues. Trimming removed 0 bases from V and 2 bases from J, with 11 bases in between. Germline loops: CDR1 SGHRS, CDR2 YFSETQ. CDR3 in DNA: TGCGCCAGCAGCTTGGATTCACCTATCAACACCGGGGAGCTGTTTTTT. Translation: CASSLDSPINTGELFF.

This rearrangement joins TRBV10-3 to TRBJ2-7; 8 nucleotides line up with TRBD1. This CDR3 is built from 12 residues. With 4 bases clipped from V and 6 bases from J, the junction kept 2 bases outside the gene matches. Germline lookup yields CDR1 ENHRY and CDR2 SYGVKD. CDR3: CAISGTGFEQYF. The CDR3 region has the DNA TGTGCCATCAGTGGGACAGGGTTCGAGCAGTACTTC.

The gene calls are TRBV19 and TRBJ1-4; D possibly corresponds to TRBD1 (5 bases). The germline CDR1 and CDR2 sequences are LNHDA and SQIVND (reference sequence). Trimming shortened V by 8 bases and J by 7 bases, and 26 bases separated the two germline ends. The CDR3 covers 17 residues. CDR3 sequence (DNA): TGTGCCAGTGGACCGACAAGATTTGAGGGGATAATTGAAAAACTGTTTTTT. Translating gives CASGPTRFEGIIEKLFF.

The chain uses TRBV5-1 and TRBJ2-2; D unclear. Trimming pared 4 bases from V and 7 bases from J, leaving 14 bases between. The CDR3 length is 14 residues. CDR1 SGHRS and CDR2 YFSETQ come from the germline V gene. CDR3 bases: TGCGCCAGCAGCGGGGTACATCCGTTCGGGGAGCTGTTTTTT. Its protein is CASSGVHPFGELFF.

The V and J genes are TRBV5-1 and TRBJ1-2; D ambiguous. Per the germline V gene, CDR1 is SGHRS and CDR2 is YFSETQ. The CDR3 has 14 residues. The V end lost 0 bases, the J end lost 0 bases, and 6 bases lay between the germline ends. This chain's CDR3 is CASSLETPNYGYTF. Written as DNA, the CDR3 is TGCGCCAGCAGCTTGGAGACGCCTAACTATGGCTACACCTTC.

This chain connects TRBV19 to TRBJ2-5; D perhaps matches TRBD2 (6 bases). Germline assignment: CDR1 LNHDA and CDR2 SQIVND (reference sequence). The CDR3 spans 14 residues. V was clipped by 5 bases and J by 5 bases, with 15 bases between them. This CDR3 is CASSPGRGWETQYF. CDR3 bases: TGTGCCAGTAGTCCCGGCCGGGGGTGGGAGACCCAGTACTTC.